This T cell receptor beta chain was identified in a study of blood T cell repertoires in COVID-19. About the study: Sources were T cells, B-cell-depleted T cells, or PBMCs; the material itself was cDNA or gDNA.

In the case of this clone: Within the sample, other DNA sequences also encode this same CDR3.

Trimming took off 0 bases at V and 3 bases at J, with 8 bases between the two ends. Per germline, CDR1 GTSNPN and CDR2 SVGIG (reference sequence). The CDR3 has 13 amino acids. The protocol was immunoSEQ multiplex PCR, while the TCRdb copy is restricted to in-frame clones and leaves out a portion. The table shows under 450,000 clones, with approximately 77% occurring only once. The chain carries TRBV30 and TRBJ1-1; D is possibly TRBD1 (6 bases). Sequencing was performed on peripheral blood. The sequence derives from a human donor with acute or convalescent COVID-19. The donor label of this sample is uncertain. Here the CDR3 DNA reads TGTGCCTGGAGTGTGACAGGAGACACTGAAGCTTTCTTT. Translation: CAWSVTGDTEAFF.